This TCR beta chain was identified during a study of shared clonotypes between healthy human individuals. As for the study in general: Three plates each covered CD4 naive and memory; CD8 naive two, CD8 memory one.

Remarks on this clone: Its antigen is as yet unknown.

Assay execution took place at the deep level. Here immunoSEQ multiplex PCR was the method, and the copy in TCRdb shows in-frame clones only, minus some. The sample consists of roughly 2 million clones, roughly 96% of them appearing once. Study results and caveats: Depth of sequencing was expected to influence donor clonotype sharing.

V shed 2 bases and J shed 6 bases, with 15 bases lying between them. Germline CDR1 and CDR2: SGHDT and YYEEEE. The CDR3 is made up of 15 amino acids. The TCR sequence derives from a man aged 18 to 29 in good health. This sequence joins TRBV5-6 and TRBJ1-5, with D tentatively TRBD1 (6 bases). Sequenced material: naive CD4+ T cells sorted from blood. As for subset: CD45RA+ positively selected. CDR3 sequence (DNA): TGTGCCAGCAGCTTTGGGGGGCAGGTGGGTCAGCCCCAGCATTTT. It yields the protein CASSFGGQVGQPQHF.